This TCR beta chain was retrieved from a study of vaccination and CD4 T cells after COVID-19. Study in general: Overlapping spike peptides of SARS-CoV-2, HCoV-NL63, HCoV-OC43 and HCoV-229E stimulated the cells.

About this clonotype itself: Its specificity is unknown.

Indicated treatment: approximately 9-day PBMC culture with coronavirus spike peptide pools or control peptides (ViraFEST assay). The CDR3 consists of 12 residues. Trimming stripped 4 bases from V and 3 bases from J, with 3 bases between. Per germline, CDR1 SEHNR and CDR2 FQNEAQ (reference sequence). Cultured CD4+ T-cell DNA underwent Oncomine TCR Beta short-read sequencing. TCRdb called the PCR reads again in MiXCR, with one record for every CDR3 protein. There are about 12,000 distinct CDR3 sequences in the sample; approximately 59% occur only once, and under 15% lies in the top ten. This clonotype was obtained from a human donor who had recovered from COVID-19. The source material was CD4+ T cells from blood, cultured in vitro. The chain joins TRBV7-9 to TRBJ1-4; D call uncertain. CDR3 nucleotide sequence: TGTGCCAGCAGCTCCCCTAATGAAAAACTGTTTTTT. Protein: CASSSPNEKLFF.